The source of this TCR beta chain is a study of T cell responses to AZD1222 COVID-19 vaccine. Whole-study findings and limits: Baseline serostatus was positive in only a handful of AZD1222 recipients. Vaccination with two AZD1222 doses was followed by a rise in Spike-specific TCR breadth and depth.

Trimming cost V 4 bases and J 4 bases; bases outside gene matches: 12. CDR3 length: 17 residues. Germline CDR1 MNHEY, CDR2 SVGEGT. This table comes from immunoSEQ multiplex PCR, and its TCRdb copy is limited to in-frame clones, with some not included. Among some 120,000 clones listed, roughly 87% were seen once. Second doses at about 4 or about 12 weeks were pooled. Of note for this clone: Its target is unknown.

The clonotype originates from an adult who received the AZD1222 COVID-19 vaccine. The input for sequencing was peripheral blood, taken 28 days after the second AZD1222 dose. The gene calls are TRBV6-2 or TRBV6-3 and TRBJ2-1; 8 bases fit TRBD2. The CDR3 DNA follows: TGTGCCAGCAGTTCATACGGGAGGGCCTTGGGGTACAATGAGCAGTTCTTC. Translation gives CASSSYGRALGYNEQFF.